These T cell receptor beta chains were read from a single sample in a study of graft-versus-host responses after intestinal transplantation. Profiling relied on immunoSEQ multiplex PCR, and the TCRdb table lists in-frame clones only, not all of them. The sample lists roughly 19,000 clones, approximately 79% seen once, with approximately 7.6% in the top ten. This specimen consisted of ileum tissue, obtained about 21 days after intestinal transplant. The receptor source for this set is a human patient who received an intestinal transplant, so some T cells may come from the graft donor. CDR3s include the opening cysteine and the closing phenylalanine or tryptophan. The order of the fields is clone size, J gene, D gene, V gene, CDR3 protein, CDR3 DNA. D genes are given only for firm matches. Expanded clones get a size class; other rows say once, few or many, or leave the size out.

clone size: once
J gene: TRBJ1-6
D gene: -
V gene: TRBV6-1
CDR3 protein: CASSAGPYNSPLHF
CDR3 DNA: TGTGCCAGCAGTGCTGGGCCTTATAATTCACCCCTCCACTTT

clone size: once
J gene: TRBJ2-1
D gene: -
V gene: TRBV10-1
CDR3 protein: CASSEPNNEQFF
CDR3 DNA: TGCGCCAGCAGTGAGCCCAACAATGAGCAGTTCTTC

clone size: once
J gene: TRBJ1-2
D gene: -
V gene: TRBV5-6
CDR3 protein: CASSFALPGYYGYTF
CDR3 DNA: TGTGCCAGCAGCTTTGCGTTGCCAGGGTACTATGGCTACACCTTC

clone size: few
J gene: TRBJ2-5
D gene: -
V gene: TRBV27
CDR3 protein: CASSLGQGGETQYF
CDR3 DNA: TGTGCCAGCAGCCTGGGGCAGGGGGGAGAGACCCAGTACTTC

clone size: -
J gene: TRBJ1-6
D gene: TRBD1
V gene: TRBV4-1
CDR3 protein: CASSHFGQGAGNSPLHF
CDR3 DNA: TGCGCCAGCAGCCATTTCGGGCAGGGGGCGGGTAATTCACCCCTCCACTTT

clone size: -
J gene: TRBJ2-1
D gene: -
V gene: TRBV7-9
CDR3 protein: CASSFTSSYNEQFF
CDR3 DNA: TGTGCCAGCAGCTTCACGAGCTCCTACAATGAGCAGTTCTTC

clone size: -
J gene: TRBJ1-2
D gene: -
V gene: TRBV4-1
CDR3 protein: CASSPGGSGYTF
CDR3 DNA: TGCGCCAGCAGCCCCGGGGGGTCTGGCTACACCTTC

clone size: once
J gene: TRBJ2-2
D gene: -
V gene: TRBV5-1
CDR3 protein: CASSPDTGDTGELFF
CDR3 DNA: TGCGCCAGCAGCCCCGATACCGGGGACACCGGGGAGCTGTTTTTT

clone size: -
J gene: TRBJ1-1
D gene: -
V gene: TRBV27
CDR3 protein: CASSLRENTEAFF
CDR3 DNA: TGTGCCAGCAGTTTACGGGAGAACACTGAAGCTTTCTTT

clone size: -
J gene: TRBJ2-1
D gene: TRBD1
V gene: TRBV4-2
CDR3 protein: CASSHRTGGPSFNEQFF
CDR3 DNA: TGTGCCAGCAGCCATAGAACAGGGGGACCTTCTTTCAATGAGCAGTTCTTC

clone size: -
J gene: TRBJ1-3
D gene: TRBD1
V gene: TRBV10-3
CDR3 protein: CAISEGQGRNTIYF
CDR3 DNA: TGTGCCATCAGTGAGGGACAGGGAAGAAACACCATATATTTT

clone size: -
J gene: TRBJ1-6
D gene: TRBD1
V gene: TRBV4-1
CDR3 protein: CASSQGDSDYSPLHF
CDR3 DNA: TGCGCCAGCAGCCAGGGGGACAGTGACTACTCACCCCTCCACTTT

clone size: few
J gene: TRBJ2-7
D gene: -
V gene: TRBV30
CDR3 protein: CAWNTGFYYEQYF
CDR3 DNA: TGTGCCTGGAACACAGGGTTTTACTACGAGCAGTACTTC

clone size: -
J gene: TRBJ2-3
D gene: TRBD2
V gene: TRBV5-1
CDR3 protein: CASTQLAGITDTQYF
CDR3 DNA: TGCGCCAGCACCCAACTAGCGGGGATCACAGATACGCAGTATTTT

clone size: -
J gene: TRBJ2-1
D gene: TRBD2
V gene: TRBV13
CDR3 protein: CASSLRREGEQFF
CDR3 DNA: TGTGCCAGCAGCTTACGCCGGGAGGGTGAGCAGTTCTTC

clone size: -
J gene: TRBJ2-7
D gene: TRBD2
V gene: TRBV5-1
CDR3 protein: CASSLAVLADTYEQYF
CDR3 DNA: TGCGCCAGCAGCTTGGCGGTGCTAGCGGACACCTACGAGCAGTACTTC

clone size: -
J gene: TRBJ2-7
D gene: -
V gene: TRBV7-9
CDR3 protein: CASSSTGHLTYEQYF
CDR3 DNA: TGTGCCAGCAGTTCGACAGGTCACCTAACCTACGAGCAGTACTTC

clone size: -
J gene: TRBJ1-1
D gene: TRBD1
V gene: TRBV6-5
CDR3 protein: CASSLWTGGYEAFF
CDR3 DNA: TGTGCCAGCAGTTTGTGGACAGGGGGATATGAAGCTTTCTTT

clone size: -
J gene: TRBJ2-6
D gene: -
V gene: TRBV6-6
CDR3 protein: CASKRRGANVLTF
CDR3 DNA: TGTGCCAGCAAGCGGAGGGGGGCCAACGTCCTGACTTTC

clone size: -
J gene: TRBJ1-5
D gene: -
V gene: TRBV13
CDR3 protein: CASSRRSQEGNQPQHF
CDR3 DNA: TGTGCCAGCAGCCGGAGGTCCCAAGAAGGCAATCAGCCCCAGCATTTT

clone size: -
J gene: TRBJ1-2
D gene: -
V gene: TRBV27
CDR3 protein: CASSLSGGPNYGYTF
CDR3 DNA: TGTGCCAGCAGTTTATCGGGGGGGCCTAACTATGGCTACACCTTC

clone size: once
J gene: TRBJ2-1
D gene: -
V gene: TRBV5-6
CDR3 protein: CASSFYTPEQFF
CDR3 DNA: TGTGCCAGCAGCTTTTATACTCCTGAGCAGTTCTTC

clone size: -
J gene: TRBJ2-1
D gene: TRBD2
V gene: TRBV27
CDR3 protein: CASSLLTSGRNPYNEQFF
CDR3 DNA: TGTGCCAGCAGTCTACTGACTAGCGGGAGGAACCCATACAATGAGCAGTTCTTC

clone size: -
J gene: TRBJ2-1
D gene: TRBD2
V gene: TRBV19
CDR3 protein: CASKRVAGGYNEQFF
CDR3 DNA: TGTGCCAGTAAGCGGGTAGCGGGAGGCTACAATGAGCAGTTCTTC

clone size: once
J gene: TRBJ2-3
D gene: -
V gene: TRBV23-1
CDR3 protein: CASSHRGASTDTQYF
CDR3 DNA: TGCGCCAGCAGTCACAGGGGCGCTAGCACAGATACGCAGTATTTT

clone size: -
J gene: TRBJ1-2
D gene: TRBD1
V gene: TRBV7-2
CDR3 protein: CASSLRQGDDYGYTF
CDR3 DNA: TGTGCCAGCAGCCTTAGACAGGGGGACGACTATGGCTACACCTTC

clone size: -
J gene: TRBJ1-2
D gene: TRBD1
V gene: TRBV14
CDR3 protein: CASTAGQGLGYTF
CDR3 DNA: TGTGCCAGCACCGCCGGACAGGGGCTTGGCTACACCTTC

clone size: -
J gene: TRBJ1-1
D gene: -
V gene: TRBV10-3
CDR3 protein: CAIVFGLKAFF
CDR3 DNA: TGTGCCATCGTGTTCGGACTAAAAGCTTTCTTT

clone size: -
J gene: TRBJ1-1
D gene: -
V gene: TRBV29-1
CDR3 protein: CSVLPGLGTEAFF
CDR3 DNA: TGCAGCGTTCTTCCAGGGTTAGGCACTGAAGCTTTCTTT

clone size: -
J gene: TRBJ2-7
D gene: TRBD1
V gene: TRBV7-8
CDR3 protein: CASSSNRGRYEQYF
CDR3 DNA: TGTGCCAGCAGTTCGAACAGGGGGCGGTACGAGCAGTACTTC

clone size: -
J gene: TRBJ2-1
D gene: TRBD2
V gene: TRBV6-1
CDR3 protein: CASSERPSGGYNEQFF
CDR3 DNA: TGTGCCAGCAGTGAAAGGCCTAGCGGGGGGTACAATGAGCAGTTCTTC

clone size: -
J gene: TRBJ2-7
D gene: TRBD2
V gene: TRBV7-9
CDR3 protein: CASSGPSGNPYEQYF
CDR3 DNA: TGTGCCAGCAGCGGCCCTAGCGGGAACCCCTACGAGCAGTACTTC

clone size: few
J gene: TRBJ1-5
D gene: TRBD1
V gene: TRBV18
CDR3 protein: CASSPMTPGQGFCNQPQHF
CDR3 DNA: TGTGCCAGCTCACCAATGACCCCGGGACAGGGATTTTGCAATCAGCCCCAGCATTTT

clone size: -
J gene: TRBJ1-2
D gene: -
V gene: TRBV7-9
CDR3 protein: CASSLAATYGYTF
CDR3 DNA: TGTGCCAGCAGCTTAGCGGCAACCTATGGCTACACCTTC

clone size: -
J gene: TRBJ1-2
D gene: -
V gene: TRBV7-9
CDR3 protein: CASSLSGKYGYTF
CDR3 DNA: TGTGCCAGCAGCTTATCCGGGAAGTATGGCTACACCTTC

clone size: -
J gene: TRBJ1-2
D gene: -
V gene: TRBV28
CDR3 protein: CASSLRAGDGYTF
CDR3 DNA: TGTGCCAGCAGTTTAAGGGCAGGGGATGGCTACACCTTC

clone size: -
J gene: TRBJ2-1
D gene: TRBD2
V gene: TRBV27
CDR3 protein: CASSSGLDPYNEQFF
CDR3 DNA: TGTGCCAGCAGTTCGGGACTAGATCCCTACAATGAGCAGTTCTTC

clone size: few
J gene: TRBJ2-1
D gene: -
V gene: TRBV6-5
CDR3 protein: CASSRTGYLNNEQFF
CDR3 DNA: TGTGCCAGCAGTAGGACGGGGTACCTTAACAATGAGCAGTTCTTC

clone size: medium-sized
J gene: TRBJ2-2
D gene: -
V gene: TRBV5-1
CDR3 protein: CASTGSGELFF
CDR3 DNA: TGCGCCAGCACGGGGTCCGGGGAGCTGTTTTTT

clone size: few
J gene: TRBJ2-1
D gene: -
V gene: TRBV11-2
CDR3 protein: CASSRAGVGEQFF
CDR3 DNA: TGTGCCAGCAGCCGGGCAGGGGTGGGTGAGCAGTTCTTC

clone size: -
J gene: TRBJ2-1
D gene: -
V gene: TRBV6-1
CDR3 protein: CASSDSSYNEQFF
CDR3 DNA: TGTGCCAGCAGTGACAGCTCCTACAATGAGCAGTTCTTC

clone size: few
J gene: TRBJ2-7
D gene: -
V gene: TRBV5-5
CDR3 protein: CASSLERHSSSYEQYF
CDR3 DNA: TGTGCCAGCAGCTTGGAAAGACACTCAAGCTCCTACGAGCAGTACTTC

clone size: -
J gene: TRBJ1-4
D gene: -
V gene: TRBV5-1
CDR3 protein: CASSFHSPNEKLFF
CDR3 DNA: TGCGCCAGCAGCTTTCACTCGCCTAATGAAAAACTGTTTTTT

clone size: -
J gene: TRBJ1-5
D gene: TRBD1
V gene: TRBV19
CDR3 protein: CASSRDRADQPQHF
CDR3 DNA: TGTGCCAGTAGTAGGGACAGGGCGGATCAGCCCCAGCATTTT

clone size: -
J gene: TRBJ2-1
D gene: -
V gene: TRBV19
CDR3 protein: CATKIRWGLNNEQFF
CDR3 DNA: TGTGCCACCAAGATCCGATGGGGCCTCAACAATGAGCAGTTCTTC

clone size: -
J gene: TRBJ1-5
D gene: -
V gene: TRBV7-9
CDR3 protein: CASRYKNQPQHF
CDR3 DNA: TGTGCCAGCAGATATAAAAATCAGCCCCAGCATTTT

clone size: -
J gene: TRBJ2-7
D gene: -
V gene: TRBV18
CDR3 protein: CASSPILAAPYEQYF
CDR3 DNA: TGTGCCAGCTCACCAATTTTGGCGGCCCCCTACGAGCAGTACTTC

clone size: -
J gene: TRBJ2-7
D gene: -
V gene: TRBV4-1
CDR3 protein: CASSQDRVSYEQYF
CDR3 DNA: TGCGCCAGCAGCCAAGATCGGGTCTCCTACGAGCAGTACTTC

clone size: -
J gene: TRBJ2-4
D gene: -
V gene: TRBV2
CDR3 protein: CASTGLENIQYF
CDR3 DNA: TGTGCCAGCACGGGTTTAGAAAACATTCAGTACTTC

clone size: once
J gene: TRBJ2-1
D gene: -
V gene: TRBV7-6
CDR3 protein: CASSFSPWTYNEQFF
CDR3 DNA: TGTGCCAGCAGCTTTAGCCCATGGACCTACAATGAGCAGTTCTTC

clone size: -
J gene: TRBJ2-7
D gene: TRBD1
V gene: TRBV7-6
CDR3 protein: CASSLLAGTGVEQYF
CDR3 DNA: TGTGCCAGCAGCTTACTGGCCGGGACAGGGGTAGAGCAGTACTTC

clone size: once
J gene: TRBJ2-7
D gene: TRBD2
V gene: TRBV12-5
CDR3 protein: CASGLVGDYSYEQYF
CDR3 DNA: TGTGCTAGTGGTTTGGTAGGGGACTACTCCTACGAGCAGTACTTC